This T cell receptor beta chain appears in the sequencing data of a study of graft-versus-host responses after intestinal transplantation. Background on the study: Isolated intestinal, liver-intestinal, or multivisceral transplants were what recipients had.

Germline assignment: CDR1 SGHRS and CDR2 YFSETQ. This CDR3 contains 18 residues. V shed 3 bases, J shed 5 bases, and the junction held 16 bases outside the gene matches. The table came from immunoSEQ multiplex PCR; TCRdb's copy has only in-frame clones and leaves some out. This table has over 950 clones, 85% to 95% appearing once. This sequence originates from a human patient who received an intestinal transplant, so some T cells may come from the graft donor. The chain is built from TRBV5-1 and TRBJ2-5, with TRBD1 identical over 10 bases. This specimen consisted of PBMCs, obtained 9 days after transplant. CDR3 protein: CASSSTYLTGGGSETQYF. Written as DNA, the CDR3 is TGCGCCAGCAGCTCCACTTATTTGACAGGGGGCGGATCTGAGACCCAGTACTTC.